This paragraph covers one TCR beta chain sequence. Its antigen remains undetermined. No quality values exist for individual bases; no much larger clone is one base distant. To prepare the library, the immunoSEQ multiplex PCR assay was applied. For the multiplex PCR, a mixture combining 60 forward primers for TCR Vbeta segments and 13 reverse primers for TCR Jbeta segments was used. The CDR3 region of rearranged TCR beta genes was amplified from genomic DNA with a multiplex PCR assay. The amplified TCR beta libraries were sequenced on the Illumina HiSeq System as 87-base-pair reads. Under the source paper's analysis protocol: A later analysis tallied about 77 million unique TCR beta chains across the roughly 610 repertoires, and some 12 million of those chains were shared by two or more donors. To remove PCR and sequencing errors, raw reads were error-corrected and collapsed into unique sequences using a nearest-neighbor algorithm that merged closely related sequences. Alignment of CDR3 sequences to IMGT reference sequences was used to assign V, D and J gene segments. Each retained sequence needed at least a six-nucleotide match to both a V gene segment and a J gene segment. Rearrangements were classified as productive when the CDR3 lacked stop codons and remained in frame with V and J, and all other rearrangements were classified as non-productive. CDR3 was defined by IMGT convention, running from the second conserved V-encoded cysteine to the conserved J-encoded phenylalanine. In an earlier analysis of approximately 590 of the donors, sequences lacking an unambiguous match to a single V gene segment were excluded. In an earlier analysis of 450 to 700 of the donors, V segments were called functional above 56.7% productive rearrangements and were called segregating when the between-donor standard deviation exceeded 5%. A statistical classification framework was built for diagnosing cytomegalovirus status from the catalog of TCR beta chain sequences. In a later analysis, TCR nucleotide sequences were compared against IMGT/GENE-DB human TR gene sequences so that V and J genes could be assigned. Using the TCRdist pipeline, a later analysis assigned CDR3 sequences along with most-parsimonious VDJ recombination scenarios. In a later analysis, every TCR beta chain was defined by the combination of its CDR3 amino acid sequence and its V-gene family, and reads without a unique V-gene family were dropped. As a way to deal with suspected cross-contamination and a sequencing artifact, a later analysis dropped roughly 600 nucleotide sequences that were highly shared and had low generation probability. A later analysis calculated a clonal expansion index for each public chain from normalized within-repertoire ranks of inferred template counts. In a later analysis, generation probabilities were computed using a VDJ recombination model fitted to out-of-frame rearrangements, and the results were checked against IGoR. In a later analysis, TCR-TCR, TCR-HLA and TCR-CMV co-occurrence was scored with hypergeometric tests, and a repertoire-size bias correction was applied to TCR pairs. In a later analysis, false discovery rates were estimated by permuting HLA or CMV assignments 20 times. In a later analysis, co-occurring TCRs were grouped using DBSCAN, with TCRdist sequence similarity added in when clustering inside HLA-allele-positive subsets. Repertoires with fewer than 30,000 or more than 120,000 public chains were left out of co-occurrence clustering, as were four to six repertoires with anomalous nucleotide sharing. In its TCRdb copy, this immuneACCESS table keeps in-frame sequences only and misses some clones. Where compared with another copy, unresolved V genes explain less than half of these, and the others have no known cause. The V and J calls and clone size come from that table; D and trimming were worked out from the DNA. Counted in this sample were 75,000 to 90,000 clones; approximately 79% of them appeared once. The biggest ten clones account for over 10% of the sample.

The data derive from a study of cytomegalovirus exposure and HLA in healthy donors (dated by TCRdb to about 2017). As for the study more broadly: An earlier analysis of roughly 500 of the donors reported 276 Gb of sequence data and around 120 million unique TCR beta sequences obtained from approximately 180 million T cells. An early release that covered some 640 HLA-typed donors contained about 300 gigabases of sequencing data and around 80 million unique TCR sequences. Of the roughly 400 genotyped donors, 81% were placed in the genetic ancestry cluster associated with self-reported Caucasian donors. The study aimed to test whether cataloging public T cell receptors could reveal signatures of past pathogen exposure. The T cell repertoires of 666 subjects were profiled by immunosequencing and related to cytomegalovirus serostatus. Besides the first cohort of under 700 subjects, a separate validation cohort made up of 120 or so different subjects was used. To predict cytomegalovirus infection status, the study brought together high-throughput TCR immunosequencing, statistical association of individual TCRs with disease status, and machine learning. To study patterns of TCR occurrence, a later analysis re-analyzed previously published TCR beta repertoires from 550 to 800 donors and added high-resolution HLA genotyping. Rather than using new phenotypic data, the later analysis identified candidate immune exposures from TCR beta sequences and from how often those sequences occurred across donors. To decide whether each TCR beta V gene segment behaved as functional or pseudogenic, an earlier analysis of approximately 590 of the donors relied on high-throughput TCR beta sequencing. Donor age, sex, ethnicity and CMV serostatus were collected together with the repertoire data. A later genetic analysis used genome-wide SNP genotypes for about three fifths of the 666 donors, treating that subset as a discovery cohort. Every repertoire in the discovery cohort had been generated on one and the same sequencing platform. Both class I and class II loci were covered by HLA typing, at four-digit resolution. Typing coverage differed by locus: A, B, C, DRB1 and DQB1 were typed in about 620-640 donors, DQA1 in 500 to 550, DPA1 in nearly 610, and DPB1 in 400 to 480. Because of strong linkage in the cohort, five DR-DQ haplotypes were treated as single units for association and clustering. Among about 410 genotyped donors of the cohort, an average of approximately 240,000 unique TCR beta nucleotide sequences was sequenced per donor, of which approximately 18% were non-productive.

General conclusions and limits of the study: When HLA alleles, especially DR and DQ, strongly co-occurred, TCR associations were difficult to assign to individual alleles. Because HLA typing was unavailable for some donors at each locus, only the typed subset was used in association tests. A total of around 150 TCR beta chains were listed by the study as associated with cytomegalovirus. Most TCR sequences were observed very rarely across donors, whereas some public TCRs were present in many individuals. A later genetic analysis associated a missense DCLRE1C variant with V-gene and J-gene trimming of TCR beta chains, and an independent cohort replicated the association. Sequencing depth was assumed to be roughly uniform across donors in the presence/absence analyses, though that assumption may not hold. The only immune exposure information available for the cohort was CMV serostatus. At a false discovery rate of 0.05, a later analysis linked around 15,000 TCR beta sequences to specific HLA alleles. A cluster of highly shared sequence variants was judged likely to be a technical artifact of the sequencing pipeline. In vitro tests confirmed that a few of the cytomegalovirus-associated TCR beta chains recognize cytomegalovirus antigens. A later analysis found that TCR association rates varied across HLA loci, with DRB1 alleles showing the most associated TCRs and HLA-C alleles the fewest. An earlier analysis of 587 of the donors showed that most TCR beta V segments appeared in productive rearrangements either about 87% or about 30% of the time, which broadly matched IMGT annotations. A later analysis reported that several top co-occurrence clusters appeared linked to parvovirus B19, influenza, CMV and Epstein-Barr virus. Seventeen rarely observed V segments, including chromosome 9 orphons, were excluded from the earlier analysis of some 590 of the donors because counts were too low. The authors suggested that the approach could potentially be extended to other disease states and immunological phenotypes. Most CMV-associated TCR beta chains appeared to be HLA-restricted in a later analysis, and the HLA associations seemed to be driven largely by CMV exposure. Cytomegalovirus status was reported to be diagnosed by the classifier with high specificity and sensitivity in both the original and validation cohorts. Linkage disequilibrium might explain the correlated functional status among segregating V segments, but an unknown experimental factor could not be excluded. Compared with the 666-donor mean, donors in an Asian-associated ancestry cluster had fewer N-insertions in productive TCRs, according to a later genetic analysis. In a later analysis, HLA-associated TCR beta chains were found to be more clonally expanded and to have lower generation probabilities than equally common non-associated chains. Only TCR beta chains were sequenced in this cohort, and the absence of alpha or paired-chain data limited detectable features. A further reported finding was that TCR beta sequences accurately predicted the HLA-A and HLA-B alleles for most subjects in the first cohort.

The cohort consisted of approximately 690 healthy bone marrow donors. All cohort members were sampled while nominally healthy, although unrecorded immune exposures were likely present. CMV serostatus was positive for about 300 and negative for about half of the roughly 700 cohort members, and was not recorded for this donor. A peripheral blood sample was collected from each donor, and TCR beta sequencing was performed on peripheral blood mononuclear cells. The Qiagen DNeasy Blood Extraction Kit was used to extract genomic DNA from the blood cell samples. This receptor was obtained from a human donor in good health. What was sequenced was PBMCs.

The nucleotides read TGTGCCAGCAACGCAGACAGGGGGATGACCTACAATGAGCAGTTCTTC. This codes for CASNADRGMTYNEQFF. Rearrangement joined TRBV9 to TRBJ2-1; TRBD1 lines up with 9 middle nucleotides. CDR1 and CDR2 are drawn from the germline V gene: SGDLS, YYNGEE. From the cysteine up to the phenylalanine, the CDR3 has a length of 16 residues. Only the CDR3 part of the read is kept: 48 bases, read in frame from the first base. Trimming leaves V shorter by 6 bases and J shorter by 2 bases, with the junction holding 9 bases beyond the gene matches. Reference TRBV9 and TRBJ2-1 proteins supply the regions before and after the CDR3; the full variable domain is: DSGVTQTPKHLITATGQRVTLRCSPRSGDLSVYWYQQSLDQGLQFLIQYYNGEERAKGNILERFSAQQFPDLHSELNLSSLELGDSALYFCASNADRGMTYNEQFFGPGTRLTVL.